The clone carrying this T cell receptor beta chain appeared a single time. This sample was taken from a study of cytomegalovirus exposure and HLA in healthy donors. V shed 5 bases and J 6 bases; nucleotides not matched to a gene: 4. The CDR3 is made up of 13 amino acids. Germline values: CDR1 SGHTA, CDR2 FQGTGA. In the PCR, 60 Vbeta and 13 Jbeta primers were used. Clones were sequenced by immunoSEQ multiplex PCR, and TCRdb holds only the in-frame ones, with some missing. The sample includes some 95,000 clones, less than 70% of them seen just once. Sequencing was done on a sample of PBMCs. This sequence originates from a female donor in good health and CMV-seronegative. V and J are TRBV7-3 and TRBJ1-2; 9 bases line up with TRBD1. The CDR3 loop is CASSRDREDGYTF. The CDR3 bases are TGTGCCAGCAGCCGGGACAGGGAGGATGGCTACACCTTC.